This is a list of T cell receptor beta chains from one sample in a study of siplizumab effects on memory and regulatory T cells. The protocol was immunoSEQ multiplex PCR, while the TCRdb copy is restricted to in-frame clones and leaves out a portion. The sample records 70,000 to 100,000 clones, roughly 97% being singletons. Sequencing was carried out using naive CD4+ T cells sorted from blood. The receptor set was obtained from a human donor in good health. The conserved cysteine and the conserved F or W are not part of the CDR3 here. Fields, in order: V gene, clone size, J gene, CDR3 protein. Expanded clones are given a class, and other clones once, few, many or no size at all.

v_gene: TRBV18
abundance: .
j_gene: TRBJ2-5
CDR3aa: ASSPPGQGEETQY

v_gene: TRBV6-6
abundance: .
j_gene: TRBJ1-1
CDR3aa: ASSYEAMNTEAF

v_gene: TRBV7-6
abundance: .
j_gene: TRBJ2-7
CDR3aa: ASSADRDYEQY

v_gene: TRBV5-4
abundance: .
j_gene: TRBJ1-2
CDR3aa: ASSLVSTGGDYGYT

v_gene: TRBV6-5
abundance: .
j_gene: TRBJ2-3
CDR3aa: ASTPGLSTPDTQY

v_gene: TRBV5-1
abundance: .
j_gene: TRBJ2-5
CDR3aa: ASSLVVETQY

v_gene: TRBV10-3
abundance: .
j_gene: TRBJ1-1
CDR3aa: AISEGQGPTEAF

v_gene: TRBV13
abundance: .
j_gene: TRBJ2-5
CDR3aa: ASSLGDRRGETQY

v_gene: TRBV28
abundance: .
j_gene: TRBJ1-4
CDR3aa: ASSLIREGLF

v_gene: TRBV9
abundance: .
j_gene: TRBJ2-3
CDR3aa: ASSPELGFTDTQY

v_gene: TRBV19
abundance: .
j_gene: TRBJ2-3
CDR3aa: ASSIRYTQY

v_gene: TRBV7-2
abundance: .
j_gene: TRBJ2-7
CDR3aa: ASSLAQRGVIYEQY

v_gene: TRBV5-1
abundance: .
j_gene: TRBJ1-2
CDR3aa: ASSPGQTYGYT

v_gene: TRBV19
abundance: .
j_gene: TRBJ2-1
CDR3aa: ASSYTSGGALDEQF

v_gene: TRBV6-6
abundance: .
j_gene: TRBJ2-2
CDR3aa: ASSSGTPNTGELF

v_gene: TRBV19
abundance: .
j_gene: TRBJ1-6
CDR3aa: ASSIYRYNSPLH

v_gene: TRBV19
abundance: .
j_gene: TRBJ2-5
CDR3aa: ASSRQSQETQY

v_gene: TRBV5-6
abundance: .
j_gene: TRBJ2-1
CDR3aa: ASSLTSFEQF

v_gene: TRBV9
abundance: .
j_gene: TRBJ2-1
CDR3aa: ASSVRADSYNEQF

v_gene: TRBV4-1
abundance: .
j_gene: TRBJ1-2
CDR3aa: ASSQEGVYGYT

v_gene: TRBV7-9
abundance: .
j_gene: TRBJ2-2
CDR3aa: ASSLVDRTGELF

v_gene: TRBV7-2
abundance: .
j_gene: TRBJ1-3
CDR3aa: ASSLVLGVPGNTIY

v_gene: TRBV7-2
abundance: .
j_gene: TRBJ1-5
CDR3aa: ASSARTGDSQPQH

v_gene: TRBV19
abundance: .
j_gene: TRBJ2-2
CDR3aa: ASSNKDYPNTGELF

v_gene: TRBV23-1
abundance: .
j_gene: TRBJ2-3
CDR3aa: ASSQSSEGGETDTQY

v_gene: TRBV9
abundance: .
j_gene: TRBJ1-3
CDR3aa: ASSERLVSSGNTIY

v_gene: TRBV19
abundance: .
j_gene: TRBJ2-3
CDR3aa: ASTTSGAPDTQY

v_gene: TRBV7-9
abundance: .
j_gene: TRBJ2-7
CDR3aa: ASSPSMGTYEQY

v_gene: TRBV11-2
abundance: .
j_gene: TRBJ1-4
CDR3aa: ASSLGQGRANEKLF

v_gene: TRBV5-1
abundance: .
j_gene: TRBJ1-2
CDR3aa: ASSFEGASYGYT

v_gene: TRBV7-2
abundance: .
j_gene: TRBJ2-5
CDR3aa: ASEYRGRTGATQY

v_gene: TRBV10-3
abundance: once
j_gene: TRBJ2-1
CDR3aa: AIRPGELAGGHNEQF

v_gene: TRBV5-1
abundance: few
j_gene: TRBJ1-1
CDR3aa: ASSLGTEAF

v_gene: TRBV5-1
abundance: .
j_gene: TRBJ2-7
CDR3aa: ASSLGGGEYEQY

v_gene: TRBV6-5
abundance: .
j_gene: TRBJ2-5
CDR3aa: ASTGGSRQTQY

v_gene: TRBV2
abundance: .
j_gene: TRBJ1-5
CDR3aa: ASSVEVGGNQPQH

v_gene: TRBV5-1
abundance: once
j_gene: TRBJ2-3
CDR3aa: ASSWSGGAGSTDTQY

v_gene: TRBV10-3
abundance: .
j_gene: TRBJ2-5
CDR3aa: AIRGGTGEETQY

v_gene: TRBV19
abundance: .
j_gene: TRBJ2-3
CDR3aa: ASTSGGSGADTQY

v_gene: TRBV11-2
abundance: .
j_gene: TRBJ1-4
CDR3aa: ASATSGGRGGEKLF

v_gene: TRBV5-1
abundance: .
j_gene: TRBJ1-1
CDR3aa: ASSFRTVNTEAF

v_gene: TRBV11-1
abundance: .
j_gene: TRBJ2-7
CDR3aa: ASSFGAREQY

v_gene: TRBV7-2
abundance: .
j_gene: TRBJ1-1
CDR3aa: ASSLLPGWAF

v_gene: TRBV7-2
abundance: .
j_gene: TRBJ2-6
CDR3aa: ASRTGGAGANVLT

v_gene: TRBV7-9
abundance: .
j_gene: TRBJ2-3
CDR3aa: ASSWDRGADTQY

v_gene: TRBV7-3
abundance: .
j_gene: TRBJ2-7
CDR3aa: ASSKQGGTSGSEQY

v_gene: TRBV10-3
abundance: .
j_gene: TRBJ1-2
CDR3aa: AISGGTGALNYGYT